The 6 T cell receptor beta chains given below trace back to one sample, sequenced in a study of cytomegalovirus exposure and HLA in healthy donors. 60 Vbeta and 13 Jbeta primers were used in PCR. The data were produced by immunoSEQ multiplex PCR, yet TCRdb's version contains in-frame clones alone and is incomplete. In the table there are more than 150,000 clones, around 80% of which are singletons. Sequencing was performed on PBMCs. These receptors were obtained from a man aged 18 to 35 in good health and CMV-seronegative.

CDR3 region: CASSVEGRGTNEKLFF. DNA of the CDR3: TGTGCCAGCAGCGTAGAAGGGAGGGGAACTAATGAAAAACTGTTTTTT. The chain couples TRBV9 to TRBJ1-4, with D possibly matching TRBD1 (5 bases). Trimming pared 0 bases from V and 1 base from J, leaving 10 bases between. The CDR3 spans 16 residues. Germline CDR1 reads SGDLS; CDR2 reads YYNGEE.

This clone was found once. The chain employs TRBV7-2 and TRBJ2-1, with a weak D call TRBD2 (5 bases). Trimming stripped 1 base from V and 0 bases from J, with 7 bases between. CDR3 length equals 15 residues. Germline lookup yields CDR1 SGHTA and CDR2 FQGNSA. CDR3 region: CASSLGESSYNEQFF. The CDR3 bases are TGTGCCAGCAGCTTAGGGGAGAGCTCCTACAATGAGCAGTTCTTC.

This clone was found a few times. The V gene is TRBV7-2, the J gene TRBJ2-1; D might be TRBD1 (7 bases). V shed 5 bases and J shed 9 bases, with 23 bases lying between them. Germline-derived CDR1 and CDR2 are SGHTA and FQGNSA. The CDR3 totals 16 residues. The CDR3 bases are TGTGCCAGCAGCCCCCAGGGGGGTGGGGTAATTGGTGAGCAGTTCTTC. This gives the protein CASSPQGGGVIGEQFF.

The genes are TRBV6-6 and TRBJ2-5; D possibly corresponds to TRBD2 (5 bases). The CDR3 runs to 15 residues. Looked up from germline, CDR1 is MNHNY and CDR2 is SVGAGI (reference sequence). Trimming cost V 7 bases and J 4 bases, with 19 bases left between them. The CDR3 nucleotides read TGTGCCAGCAAAAAACTAGAAAGGGCCCCAGAGACCCAGTACTTC. Translated: CASKKLERAPETQYF.

This rearrangement joins TRBV19 to TRBJ1-2, with TRBD1 as a possible D gene (5 bases). V was shortened by 0 bases and J by 7 bases, with 9 bases between the two germline ends. The CDR3 length is 13 residues. Germline V gives CDR1 LNHDA, CDR2 SQIVND (reference sequence). CDR3 DNA sequence: TGTGCCAGTAGTATAGAGAAGGGGTGTGGCTACACCTTC. Amino acids: CASSIEKGCGYTF.

In its sample, this clone was seen a few times. The V and J genes are TRBV7-2 and TRBJ1-3, with 9 positions matching TRBD1. This CDR3 region has 17 residues. Losses at the gene ends were 3 bases for V and 4 bases for J; bases not matched to a gene: 10. Germline V gives CDR1 SGHTA, CDR2 FQGNSA. Written as DNA, the CDR3 is TGTGCCAGCAGCTTTAGAATACAGGGGGCACGGGGAAACACCATATATTTT. Protein product: CASSFRIQGARGNTIYF. The full variable domain, completed using reference TRBV7-2 and TRBJ1-3, is GAGVSQSPSNKVTEKGKDVELRCDPISGHTALYWYRQSLGQGLEFLIYFQGNSAPDKSGLPSDRFSAERTGGSVSTLTIQRTQQEDSAVYLCASSFRIQGARGNTIYFGEGSWLTVV.